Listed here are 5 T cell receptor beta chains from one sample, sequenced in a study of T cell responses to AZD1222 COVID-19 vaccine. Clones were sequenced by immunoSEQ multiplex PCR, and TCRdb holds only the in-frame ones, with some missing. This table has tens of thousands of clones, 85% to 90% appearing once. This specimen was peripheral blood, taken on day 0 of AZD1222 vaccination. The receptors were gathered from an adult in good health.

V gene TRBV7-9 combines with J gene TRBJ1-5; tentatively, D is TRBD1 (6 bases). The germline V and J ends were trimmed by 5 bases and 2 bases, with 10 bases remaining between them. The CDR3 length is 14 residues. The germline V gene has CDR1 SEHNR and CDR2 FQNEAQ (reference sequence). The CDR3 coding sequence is TGTGCCAGCAGCCAAGGGGGTGGCAATCAGCCCCAGCATTTT. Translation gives CASSQGGGNQPQHF.

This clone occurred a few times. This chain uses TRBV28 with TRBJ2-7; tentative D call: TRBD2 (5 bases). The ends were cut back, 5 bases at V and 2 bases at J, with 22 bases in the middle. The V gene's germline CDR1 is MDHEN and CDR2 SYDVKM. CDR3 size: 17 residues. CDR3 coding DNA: TGTGCCAGCAGTCTATCGCCGGGGTCCCTACTAGCCTACGAGCAGTACTTC. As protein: CASSLSPGSLLAYEQYF.

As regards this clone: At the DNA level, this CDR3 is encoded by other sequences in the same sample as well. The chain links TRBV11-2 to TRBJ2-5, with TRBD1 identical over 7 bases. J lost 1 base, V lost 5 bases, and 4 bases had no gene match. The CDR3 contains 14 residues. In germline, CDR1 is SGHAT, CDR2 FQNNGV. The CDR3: CASSRGQLQETQYF. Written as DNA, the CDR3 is TGTGCCAGCAGCCGGGGACAGCTCCAAGAGACCCAGTACTTC.

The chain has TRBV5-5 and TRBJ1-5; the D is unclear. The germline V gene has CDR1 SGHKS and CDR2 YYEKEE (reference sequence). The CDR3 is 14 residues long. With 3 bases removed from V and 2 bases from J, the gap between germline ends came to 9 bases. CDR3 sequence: CASSSVPGNQPQHF. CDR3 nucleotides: TGTGCCAGCAGCTCCGTCCCGGGCAATCAGCCCCAGCATTTT.

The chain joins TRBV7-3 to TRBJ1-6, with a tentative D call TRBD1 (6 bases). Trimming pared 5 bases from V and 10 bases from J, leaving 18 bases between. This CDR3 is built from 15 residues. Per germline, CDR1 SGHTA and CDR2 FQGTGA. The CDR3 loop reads CASSRVGGGESPLHF. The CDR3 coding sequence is TGTGCCAGCAGCCGGGTGGGCGGGGGCGAATCACCCCTCCACTTT.